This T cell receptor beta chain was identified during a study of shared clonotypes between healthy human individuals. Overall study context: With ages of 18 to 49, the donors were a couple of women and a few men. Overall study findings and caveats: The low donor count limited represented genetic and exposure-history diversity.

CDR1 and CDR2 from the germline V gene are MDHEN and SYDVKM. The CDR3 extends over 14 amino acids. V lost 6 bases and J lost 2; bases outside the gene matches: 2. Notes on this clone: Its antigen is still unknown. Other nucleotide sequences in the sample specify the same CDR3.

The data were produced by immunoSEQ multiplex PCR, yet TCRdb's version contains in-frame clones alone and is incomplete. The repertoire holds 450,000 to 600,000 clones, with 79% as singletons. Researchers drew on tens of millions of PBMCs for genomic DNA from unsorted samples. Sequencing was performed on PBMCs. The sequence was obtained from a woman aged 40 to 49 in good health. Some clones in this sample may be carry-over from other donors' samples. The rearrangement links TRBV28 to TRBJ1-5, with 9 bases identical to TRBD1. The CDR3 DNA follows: TGTGCCAGCAGCCGGACAGGGGGCAATCAGCCCCAGCATTTT. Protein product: CASSRTGGNQPQHF.